This T cell receptor beta chain was captured in a study of blood T cell repertoires in COVID-19. V lost 5 bases and J lost 5, with 24 bases in between. There are 17 residues in the CDR3. The germline gives CDR1 MNHEY, CDR2 SMNVEV (reference sequence). As handled by the study authors: Scientists estimated how many nucleated cells there were by amplifying reference gene primers. The assay was immunoSEQ multiplex PCR, and TCRdb's table has in-frame clones only and misses some. That table supplies the V and J calls and clone size; D and trimming were determined from the DNA. The data hold some 210,000 clones, with about 83% observed a single time.

The TCR originated in a man aged 45-65 years with active or convalescent COVID-19. Sequencing was carried out using peripheral blood. V is TRBV27 and J is TRBJ1-1; TRBD1 might be the D (6 bases). CDR3 sequence (DNA): TGTGCCAGCAGTAAGCAGGGGCGCTTCATCGGCGGAACTGAAGCTTTCTTT. Translation: CASSKQGRFIGGTEAFF.